One and the same sample provided the 29 T cell receptor beta chains below, sequenced in a study of metastatic and nonmetastatic thyroid tumors (dated by TCRdb to the early 2020s). Library generation was performed with PCR. Sequencing took place on an Illumina HiSeq 4000. TCRdb's own reprocessing of the public reads used fastp at Q25 and MiXCR and kept productive beta chains. Within this sample are some 30,000 clones, with about 30% of them counted one time only. The biggest ten clones account for approximately 16% of the sample. No treatment had been received by any patient before thyroid surgery. Sample: tumor tissue. The receptors come from a female donor with papillary thyroid cancer or a benign thyroid nodule (not recorded which). Some clones in this sample may be carry-over from other donors' samples.

This clone appeared once. The chain employs TRBV5-1 and TRBJ1-2; D uncertain. Per the germline V gene, CDR1 is SGHRS and CDR2 is YFSETQ. Trimming removed 0 bases from V and 4 bases from J, with 10 bases in between. There are 14 residues in the CDR3. In DNA, the CDR3 is TGCGCCAGCAGCTTGGCTTCAGGTTCCTATGGCTACACCTTC. Encoded protein: CASSLASGSYGYTF. Filled out from reference TRBV5-1 and TRBJ1-2, the complete variable domain reads KAGVTQTPRYLIKTRGQQVTLSCSPISGHRSVSWYQQTPGQGLQFLFEYFSETQRNKGNFPGRFSGRQFSNSRSEMNVSTLELGDSALYLCASSLASGSYGYTFGSGTRLTVV.

The chain combines TRBV6-5 with TRBJ1-2; TRBD1 aligns across 7 bases. The germline V gene encodes CDR1 MNHEY and CDR2 SVGAGI. V lost 2 bases, J lost 3 bases, and 3 bases stayed unmatched. This CDR3 has 14 amino acids. This CDR3 reads CASSYRGLDYGYTF. The DNA of the CDR3 is TGTGCCAGCAGTTACAGGGGGCTCGACTATGGCTACACCTTC.

This chain links TRBV20-1 with TRBJ1-4, with TRBD1 matching over 7 bases. In germline, CDR1 is DFQATT, CDR2 SNEGSKA (reference sequence). CDR3 length: 14 amino acids. The V segment lost 3 bases and the J segment 2 bases; nucleotides outside the gene matches: 3. The CDR3: CSARQGGTNEKLFF. The DNA for the CDR3 is TGCAGTGCTAGGCAGGGGGGCACTAATGAAAAACTGTTTTTT.

The chain carries TRBV9 and TRBJ1-6, with D uncertain. V was trimmed by 7 bases and J by 0 bases, leaving 17 bases between them. Germline V gene data show CDR1 as SGDLS and CDR2 as YYNGEE. The CDR3 runs to 17 residues. The chain's CDR3 is CASQLVWRSSYNSPLHF. The CDR3 DNA sequence: TGTGCCAGCCAATTAGTGTGGAGGAGCTCCTATAATTCACCCCTCCACTTT.

The rearrangement joins TRBV5-1 to TRBJ2-7, with TRBD2 matching over 13 bases. V shed 4 bases, J shed 3 bases, and the junction held 4 bases outside the gene matches. Looked up from germline, CDR1 is SGHRS and CDR2 is YFSETQ. The length of the CDR3 is 15 residues. CDR3 nucleotides: TGCGCCAGCAGCCCCGGACTAGCGGGGGACTACGAGCAGTACTTC. This translates into CASSPGLAGDYEQYF.

This clone was observed a handful of times. The V gene is TRBV11-3, the J gene TRBJ2-3; TRBD2 aligns across 8 bases. V was pared by 5 bases and J by 2 bases, with 6 bases of the junction left unmatched. The CDR3 runs to 15 residues. CDR1 is SGHNT, CDR2 YENEEA, per germline. CDR3 sequence: CASSPRTSFTDTQYF. In DNA form, the CDR3 reads TGTGCCAGCAGCCCAAGGACTAGCTTCACAGATACGCAGTATTTT.

Comments on this clone: This may arise from a read error, as a much more abundant clone is one base away. Other DNA sequences from this sample encode an identical CDR3 as well. The V gene is TRBV6-2 or TRBV6-3, the J gene TRBJ1-1; D is perhaps TRBD1 (5 bases). This CDR3 region has 13 residues. Germline V gene sequence: CDR1 MNHEY, CDR2 SVGEGT. CDR3 sequence (DNA): TGTGCCAGCAGTTACGGGGGAGGGACTGAAGCTTTTTTT. This encodes CASSYGGGTEAFF.

The chain couples TRBV5-1 to TRBJ1-1; D perhaps matches TRBD1 (6 bases). V lost 4 bases and J lost 1, with 23 bases in between. CDR3 size: 18 residues. Per the germline V gene, CDR1 is SGHRS and CDR2 is YFSETQ. CDR3 in DNA: TGCGCCAGCAGCACCGGGGTCGGGGGGGCCCCTTCGAACACTGAAGCTTTCTTT. As protein: CASSTGVGGAPSNTEAFF.

This clone came up a few times. The chain carries TRBV27 and TRBJ1-5; perhaps TRBD1 as D (5 bases). Germline CDR1 reads MNHEY; CDR2 reads SMNVEV (reference sequence). CDR3 length equals 17 residues. V was shortened by 3 bases and J by 0 bases, with 15 bases between the two germline ends. CDR3 loop: CASSFKGPSYSNQPQHF. The DNA of the CDR3 is TGTGCCAGCAGTTTCAAGGGGCCCTCTTATAGCAATCAGCCCCAGCATTTT.

This clone was seen only a few times. The chain is built from TRBV10-2 and TRBJ1-2; 9 bases map to TRBD1. Germline CDR1 is WSHSY and CDR2 is SAAADI. The CDR3 totals 13 residues. J was trimmed by 8 bases and V by 6 bases; bases with no gene match: 7. The chain's CDR3 is CASSDDRGGGYTF. CDR3 DNA sequence: TGCGCCAGCAGCGATGACAGGGGGGGAGGCTACACCTTC.

The chain combines TRBV6-1 with TRBJ2-5; TRBD1 aligns across 8 bases. The CDR3 is 13 residues long. The V gene's germline CDR1 is MNHNS and CDR2 SASEGT. Germline trimming cut 5 bases from V and 5 bases from J; bases unmatched to any gene: 4. The CDR3 nucleotides are TGTGCCAGCAGTCGGACAGGGCCGGAGACCCAGTACTTC. Encoded protein: CASSRTGPETQYF.

This chain connects TRBV9 to TRBJ1-2, with D maybe TRBD1 (5 bases). Germline V gene lookup returns CDR1 SGDLS and CDR2 YYNGEE. The CDR3 runs 13 residues. V gave up 1 base and J gave up 7 bases, with 11 bases separating them. The CDR3 region has the DNA TGTGCCAGCAGCGTAAAGGCTGACAGTGGCTACACCTTC. It codes for CASSVKADSGYTF.

This clone showed up just a few times. The rearrangement uses TRBV28 and TRBJ2-1, with TRBD1 identical over 8 bases. The CDR3 covers 14 residues. After removal of 7 bases from V and 4 bases from J, the junction contained 6 bases not matched to a gene. From germline, CDR1 is MDHEN and CDR2 SYDVKM. For the CDR3, the DNA is TGTGCCAGCAAGCCGGGACAGGCTTACAATGAGCAGTTCTTC. Translating gives CASKPGQAYNEQFF.

This clone occurred a few times. The rearrangement uses TRBV4-1 and TRBJ1-3; D possibly corresponds to TRBD1 (6 bases). Per the germline V gene, CDR1 is MGHRA and CDR2 is YSYEKL. V was shortened by 1 base and J by 6 bases, with 10 bases between the two germline ends. The CDR3 spans 14 residues. The CDR3 spells CASSQVNRANTIYF. In nucleotides, the CDR3 is TGCGCCAGCAGCCAAGTGAACAGGGCAAACACCATATATTTT.

This chain uses TRBV5-1 with TRBJ1-1; no clear D. V gave up 0 bases and J gave up 10 bases, with 13 bases separating them. Germline CDR1 reads SGHRS; CDR2 reads YFSETQ. The CDR3 totals 13 residues. The DNA of the CDR3 is TGCGCCAGCAGCTTGGCGGAAGGGCGTTTAGCTTTCTTT. Translation gives CASSLAEGRLAFF.

The chain is built from TRBV12-3 or TRBV12-4 and TRBJ2-5, with TRBD1 matching over 10 bases. V was clipped by 6 bases and J by 2 bases; unmatched bases: 6. The CDR3 spans 15 residues. The CDR3 DNA reads TGTGCCAGCAGCCGGAGACAGGGGGCTCAAGAGACCCAGTACTTC. Encoded protein: CASSRRQGAQETQYF.

This sequence joins TRBV6-1 and TRBJ1-1; no firm D call. The germline V and J ends were trimmed by 8 bases and 2 bases, with 21 bases remaining between them. The germline CDR1 and CDR2 sequences are MNHNS and SASEGT. This CDR3 spans 16 amino acids. CDR3 residues: CASVLIRGKGNTEAFF. As DNA, the CDR3 is TGTGCCAGCGTTCTGATACGGGGAAAAGGAAACACTGAAGCTTTCTTT.

The sample holds many counts of this clone. This chain links TRBV6-6 with TRBJ1-4; D is undetermined. CDR1 and CDR2 (germline): MNHNY, SVGAGI (reference sequence). The CDR3 is made up of 15 amino acids. V lost 0 bases to trimming and J lost 7 bases, with 12 bases between them. CDR3 DNA: TGTGCCAGCAGTTACTCGAGGAGGTCTGGTGAAAAACTGTTTTTT. It is translated as CASSYSRRSGEKLFF.

The chain recombines TRBV6-1 with TRBJ2-7; possible D gene TRBD2, 5 bases. Trimming took 4 bases from V and 4 from J, leaving 11 bases between them. CDR3 size: 13 residues. Germline V lookup: CDR1 MNHNS, CDR2 SASEGT. CDR3 sequence: CASSGGPGYEQYF. Here the CDR3 DNA reads TGTGCCAGCAGTGGAGGTCCGGGGTACGAGCAGTACTTC.

This clone has a handful of counts. The rearrangement joins TRBV28 to TRBJ2-7; D might be TRBD1 (5 bases). The CDR3 extends over 13 amino acids. The germline V gene has CDR1 MDHEN and CDR2 SYDVKM. Trimming took 1 base from V and 7 from J, leaving 11 bases between them. This CDR3 is CASSLYRRGEQYF. The CDR3 DNA sequence: TGTGCCAGCAGTTTATACAGGAGAGGAGAGCAGTACTTC.

J is TRBJ2-7 and V is TRBV18; D is uncertain. The CDR3 length is 14 residues. Germline CDR1 and CDR2: KGHSH and LQKENI. V lost 0 bases to trimming and J lost 7 bases, with 13 bases between them. The chain's CDR3 is CASSPPKQTREQYF. CDR3 DNA: TGTGCCAGCTCACCACCGAAGCAAACTCGGGAGCAGTACTTC.

This clone has more than one count but fewer than ten. The chain carries TRBV6-6 and TRBJ1-3; the D is unclear. Germline-derived CDR1 and CDR2 are MNHNY and SVGAGI (reference sequence). CDR3 length: 16 amino acids. With 0 bases removed from V and 0 bases from J, the gap between germline ends came to 9 bases. The CDR3 is CASSYSSQTSGNTIYF. Written as DNA, the CDR3 is TGTGCCAGCAGTTACTCGAGTCAGACCTCTGGAAACACCATATATTTT.

The V call is TRBV20-1, the J call TRBJ2-7; TRBD1 agrees at 8 bases. Germline CDR1 reads DFQATT; CDR2 reads SNEGSKA (reference sequence). The CDR3 has 14 amino acids. V lost 1 base, J lost 4 bases, and 6 bases stayed unmatched. The CDR3 DNA reads as TGCAGTGCTAGAGCGGCAGGGGGCAATTACGAGCAGTACTTC. Its translation: CSARAAGGNYEQYF.

This chain uses TRBV3-1 with TRBJ2-1; D call uncertain. Germline lookup yields CDR1 LGHDT and CDR2 YNNKEL (reference sequence). Trimming removed 0 bases from V and 0 bases from J, with 9 bases in between. CDR3 length equals 16 residues. This chain's CDR3 is CASSQDGPSSYNEQFF. CDR3 nucleotides: TGTGCCAGCAGCCAAGACGGCCCTAGCTCCTACAATGAGCAGTTCTTC.

The chain couples TRBV6-2 or TRBV6-3 to TRBJ2-7, with D tentatively TRBD2 (6 bases). Germline CDR1 is MNHEY and CDR2 is SVGEGT. This CDR3 is built from 18 residues. V lost 5 bases to trimming and J lost 4 bases, with 27 bases between them. The CDR3 loop reads CASSDPSELAGGGYEQYF. The DNA for the CDR3 is TGTGCCAGCAGTGACCCCAGTGAACTAGCAGGAGGTGGGTACGAGCAGTACTTC.

This clone was observed a handful of times. The chain has TRBV15 and TRBJ1-2; D is unresolved. Germline CDR1 reads LNHNV; CDR2 reads YYDKDF (reference sequence). CDR3 length equals 14 residues. Trimming removed 0 bases from V and 8 bases from J, with 13 bases in between. The CDR3 loop is CATSRDTQAGGYTF. The CDR3 DNA sequence: TGTGCCACCAGCAGAGATACCCAGGCGGGCGGCTACACCTTC.

CDR3 nucleotides: TGTGCCAGCAGCCCCGGGACTGGGGGTTCACCCCTCCACTTT. This encodes CASSPGTGGSPLHF. The chain links TRBV6-2 or TRBV6-3 to TRBJ1-6; the D gene is possibly TRBD1 (5 bases). Germline CDR1 is MNHEY and CDR2 is SVGEGT. The V and J ends lost 6 bases and 9 bases respectively, with 15 bases between them. The CDR3 has 14 residues.

There are a few counts of this clone. The chain carries TRBV24-1 and TRBJ1-2, with TRBD1 matching 10 bases. Per germline, CDR1 KGHDR and CDR2 SFDVKD. CDR3 length equals 14 residues. With V trimmed by 8 bases and J by 7 bases, 9 bases remained unmatched. In nucleotides, the CDR3 is TGTGCCACCAATCCGACAGGGGGCATGGGTGGCTACACCTTC. It translates to CATNPTGGMGGYTF.

This chain uses TRBV7-2 with TRBJ1-2, with 8 bases that match TRBD1. This CDR3 has 14 residues. CDR1 and CDR2 from the germline V gene are SGHTA and FQGNSA. Trimming removed 5 bases from V and 5 bases from J; junction bases left unmatched: 7. The CDR3 loop reads CASSRGQGPYGYTF. As DNA, the CDR3 is TGTGCCAGCAGCCGAGGACAGGGTCCTTATGGCTACACCTTC. Combining the CDR3 with reference TRBV7-2 and TRBJ1-2 gives the whole variable domain GAGVSQSPSNKVTEKGKDVELRCDPISGHTALYWYRQSLGQGLEFLIYFQGNSAPDKSGLPSDRFSAERTGGSVSTLTIQRTQQEDSAVYLCASSRGQGPYGYTFGSGTRLTVV.